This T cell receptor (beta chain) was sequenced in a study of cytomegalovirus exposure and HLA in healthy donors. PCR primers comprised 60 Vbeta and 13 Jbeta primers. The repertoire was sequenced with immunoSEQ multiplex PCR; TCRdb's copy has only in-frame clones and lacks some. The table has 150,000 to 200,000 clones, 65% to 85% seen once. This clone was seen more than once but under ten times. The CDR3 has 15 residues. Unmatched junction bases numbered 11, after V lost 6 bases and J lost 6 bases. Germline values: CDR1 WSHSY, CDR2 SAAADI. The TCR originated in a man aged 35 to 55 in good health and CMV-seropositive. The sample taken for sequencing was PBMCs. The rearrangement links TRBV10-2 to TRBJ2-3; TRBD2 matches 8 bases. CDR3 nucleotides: TGCGCCAGCAGCGAAGGAAGCGGGAGAGGGGATACGCAGTATTTT. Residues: CASSEGSGRGDTQYF.